Listed below are T cell receptor beta chains from one sample, sequenced in a study of blood T cell repertoires in COVID-19. Generated by immunoSEQ multiplex PCR, the TCRdb table keeps only in-frame clones and is missing some. This table has 25,000 to 30,000 clones, 81% appearing once. The sequenced sample was peripheral blood. The receptors come from a woman in her sixties or seventies with acute or convalescent COVID-19. Each CDR3 is given with its conserved first and last residue. The order of the fields is clone size, V gene, D gene, J gene, CDR3 DNA, CDR3 protein. D genes are given only for firm matches. A row's size may be missing; if present it is once, few, many or a size class.

>few|TRBV7-9|.|TRBJ2-1
TGTGCCAGCAGCTCTGGCGGAGGCTCCTACAATGAGCAGTTCTTC
CASSSGGGSYNEQFF
>.|TRBV20-1|.|TRBJ2-1
TGCAGTCCCCTAAAACGGGACTCACAGTTCTTC
CSPLKRDSQFF
>once|TRBV5-1|.|TRBJ2-7
TGCGCCAGCAGCTTGGTCCCAGGGGAGGGGCGCGAGCAGTACTTC
CASSLVPGEGREQYF
>few|TRBV28|.|TRBJ1-2
TGTGCCAGCAGTTTATTTGGGGCGAGGGGCTACACCTTC
CASSLFGARGYTF
>.|TRBV4-1|.|TRBJ2-2
TGCGCCAGCAGCACACGAGGGATGACGGGAACCGGGGAGCTGTTTTTT
CASSTRGMTGTGELFF
>.|TRBV11-1|.|TRBJ2-3
TGTGCCAGCAGCCGGAGCGCAGATACGCAGTATTTT
CASSRSADTQYF
>.|TRBV5-6|TRBD1|TRBJ1-4
TGTGCCAGCAGCTACTCGACAGGGGTGGGGGAAAAACTGTTTTTT
CASSYSTGVGEKLFF
>.|TRBV5-1|TRBD1|TRBJ1-1
TGCGCCAGCGACCCGGGACAGGGGAGAGGGGGCACTGAAGCTTTCTTT
CASDPGQGRGGTEAFF
>once|TRBV28|.|TRBJ2-5
TGTGCCAGCAGTTTTGCGCGGGAGACCCAGTACTTC
CASSFARETQYF
>medium-sized|TRBV5-4|TRBD1|TRBJ1-2
TGTGCCAGCATCCGTCAGACAGGGGGAGGGTGGGCGAATAACTATGGCTACACCTTC
CASIRQTGGGWANNYGYTF
>.|TRBV6-5|.|TRBJ1-5
TGTGCCAGCCAACGGGACAAAGGTCAGCCCCAGCATTTT
CASQRDKGQPQHF
>.|TRBV19|TRBD1|TRBJ2-1
TGTGCCAGTAGTATCAATTGGGGACAGGGGGCTGATGAGCAGTTCTTC
CASSINWGQGADEQFF
>few|TRBV5-4|TRBD2|TRBJ2-3
TGTGCCAGCAGCTTGGAGCCCACTAGCGGGGGGGAGGCGCAGTATTTT
CASSLEPTSGGEAQYF
>.|TRBV12-3/TRBV12-4|.|TRBJ1-1
TGTGCCAGCAGAAACAGGGCTGAAGCTTTCTTT
CASRNRAEAFF
>few|TRBV7-9|.|TRBJ2-2
TGTGCCAGCAGCTTAGGGACAGCGAGCACCGGGGAGCTGTTTTTT
CASSLGTASTGELFF
>.|TRBV6-5|.|TRBJ2-7
TGTGCCAGCAGTCAACTCGTCAGGGAGCAGTACTTC
CASSQLVREQYF
>once|TRBV29-1|.|TRBJ2-1
TGCAGCGTTGACGAGATTACCTACAATGAGCAGTTCTTC
CSVDEITYNEQFF
>few|TRBV4-1|TRBD1|TRBJ1-1
TGCGCCAGCAGCCAGGGACAGTCCATGAACACTGAAGCTTTCTTT
CASSQGQSMNTEAFF
>.|TRBV5-1|.|TRBJ2-3
TGCGCCAGCAGCTTGATCTGGGGAGCGACAGATACGCAGTATTTT
CASSLIWGATDTQYF
>once|TRBV6-5|TRBD1|TRBJ1-2
TGTGCCAGCGCCGGGGGACAGGGGAAAAGGGGCTACACCTTC
CASAGGQGKRGYTF
>medium-sized|TRBV19|.|TRBJ1-1
TGTGCCACTTCCGAAAGGCCCCCAGGGAACACTGAAGCTTTCTTT
CATSERPPGNTEAFF
>.|TRBV2|TRBD2|TRBJ2-5
TGTGCCAGCAGTGAACGGTCGGGGGGTGGGAAGACCCAGTACTTC
CASSERSGGGKTQYF